This entry concerns a single TCR beta chain. Its antigen is not identified. Focal radiation and CTLA-4 blockade (ipilimumab) were tested in chemo-refractory metastatic non-small-cell lung cancer patients. The V end lost 6 bases, the J end lost 3 bases, and 6 bases lay between the germline ends. The CDR3 runs to 12 residues. Germline values: CDR1 SEHNR, CDR2 FQNEAQ (reference sequence). Method: immunoSEQ multiplex PCR; TCRdb's copy keeps in-frame clones and lacks some. The table includes 50,000 or so clones, approximately 76% detected once. These data belong to a study of radiotherapy plus CTLA-4 blockade in lung cancer. Study-wide background: Objective responses arose in 18% of patients, and over 25% experienced disease control. Study-wide results and caveats: TCR clones from tumors expanded in blood after radiotherapy plus ipilimumab. Early blood T cell clone changes and increased post-radiation serum interferon-beta were reportedly the strongest response predictors.

The receptor's source is a human donor with non-small cell lung cancer who had stable disease on radiotherapy plus ipilimumab. The sequenced sample was peripheral blood, obtained from a patient treated with radiotherapy plus ipilimumab. This rearrangement joins TRBV7-9 to TRBJ1-3, with a possible D match to TRBD1 (6 bases). The CDR3 loop reads CASRTGGNTIYF. The CDR3 DNA reads TGTGCCAGCAGGACAGGTGGAAACACCATATATTTT.